This T cell receptor (beta chain) was sequenced during a study of blood T cell repertoires in COVID-19. As originally analysed: Amplification from reference gene primers served as the basis for estimated nucleated cell counts. Profiling relied on immunoSEQ multiplex PCR, and the TCRdb table lists in-frame clones only, not all of them. V and J calls and clone size come straight from that table; D and trimming were deduced from the DNA. The sample records about 380,000 clones, more than 75% being singletons. Participants reported their clinical history, and cohort assignment relied on those reports. Symptom resolution, clearance, or two negative PCRs marked donors in Cohort 3 as recovered. This clonotype was sampled from a woman aged 30 to 39 who had recovered from COVID-19. The specimen sequenced was PBMCs or T cells enriched from blood (not recorded which).

CDR3: CASSSLLTGESEAFF. In DNA, the CDR3 is TGCGCCAGCAGCTCCTTACTTACAGGGGAGTCTGAAGCTTTCTTT. The gene calls are TRBV5-1 and TRBJ1-1, with 7 bases aligning to TRBD1. The CDR3 extends over 15 amino acids. With 3 bases clipped from V and 6 bases from J, the junction kept 11 bases outside the gene matches. Germline CDR1 and CDR2: SGHRS and YFSETQ.